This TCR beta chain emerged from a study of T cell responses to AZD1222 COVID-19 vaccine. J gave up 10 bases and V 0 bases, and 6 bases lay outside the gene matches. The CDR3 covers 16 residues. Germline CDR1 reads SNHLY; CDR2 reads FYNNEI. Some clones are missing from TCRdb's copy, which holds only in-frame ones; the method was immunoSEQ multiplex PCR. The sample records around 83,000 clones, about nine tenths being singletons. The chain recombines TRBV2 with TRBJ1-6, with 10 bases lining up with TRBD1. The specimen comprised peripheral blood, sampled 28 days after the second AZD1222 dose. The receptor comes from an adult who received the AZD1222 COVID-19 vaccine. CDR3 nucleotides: TGTGCCAGCAGTGAAGCGCTCCGGGACAGGGGATCACCCCTCCACTTT. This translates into CASSEALRDRGSPLHF.